Listed below are T cell receptor beta chains from one sample, sequenced in a study of T cell repertoires and Cas9 in healthy adults. The repertoire was sequenced with immunoSEQ multiplex PCR; TCRdb's copy has only in-frame clones and lacks some. The data hold some 20,000 clones, with under 95% observed a single time. The sequenced sample was CD4+ effector T cells (CD127+, CD25-, CD137-, CD154-) from PBMCs; culture status not recorded. These receptors were obtained from a human donor in good health. The CDR3 runs from the conserved cysteine through the conserved F or W. Each record gives: J gene, V gene, clone size, D gene, CDR3 DNA, CDR3 protein. D genes are given only for firm matches. Clone size is not always given. Where it is, it says once, few, many or a class for expanded clones.

j_call: TRBJ1-6; v_call: TRBV28; clone_size: .; d_call: .; cdr3_nt: TGTGCCAGCAGTAAGGCCCAGGGAGTGTATTCACCCCTCCACTTT; cdr3_aa: CASSKAQGVYSPLHF
j_call: TRBJ2-2; v_call: TRBV6-5; clone_size: .; d_call: TRBD1; cdr3_nt: TGTGCCAGCAGCCCCGGGACAGGGGACACCGGGGAGCTGTTTTTT; cdr3_aa: CASSPGTGDTGELFF
j_call: TRBJ2-1; v_call: TRBV7-9; clone_size: .; d_call: TRBD1; cdr3_nt: TGTGCCAGCAGCCTCGGACAGGGAGGACACAATGAGCAGTTCTTC; cdr3_aa: CASSLGQGGHNEQFF
j_call: TRBJ2-3; v_call: TRBV29-1; clone_size: .; d_call: TRBD2; cdr3_nt: TGCAGAGCTAAGGGACTTAGCGGGGGGGTGAATACGCAGTATTTT; cdr3_aa: CRAKGLSGGVNTQYF
j_call: TRBJ2-3; v_call: TRBV7-2; clone_size: .; d_call: .; cdr3_nt: TGTGCCAGCAGCTCCCTCTTCCCCACCTACGACACAGATACGCAGTATTTT; cdr3_aa: CASSSLFPTYDTDTQYF
j_call: TRBJ2-2; v_call: TRBV11-2; clone_size: .; d_call: TRBD1; cdr3_nt: TGTGCCAGCAGCCCGGACAGGGGGCGTAACGGGGAGCTGTTTTTT; cdr3_aa: CASSPDRGRNGELFF
j_call: TRBJ1-5; v_call: TRBV4-2; clone_size: .; d_call: .; cdr3_nt: TGTGCCAGCAGCCAAGATTCCTTTCCCAATCAGCCCCAGCATTTT; cdr3_aa: CASSQDSFPNQPQHF
j_call: TRBJ2-1; v_call: TRBV5-4; clone_size: .; d_call: .; cdr3_nt: TGTGCCAGCTGTCTGTGGGGGGCAAGTCGTGAGCAGTTCTTC; cdr3_aa: CASCLWGASREQFF
j_call: TRBJ2-3; v_call: TRBV10-3; clone_size: .; d_call: TRBD2; cdr3_nt: TGTGCCATCAGTGAGTCGCCCAGGCGGGGGGGCCGAACAGATACGCAGTATTTT; cdr3_aa: CAISESPRRGGRTDTQYF
j_call: TRBJ1-2; v_call: TRBV6-5; clone_size: .; d_call: TRBD1; cdr3_nt: TGTGCCAGCAGTGGACAGGGTGCCGGCGGCTACACCTTC; cdr3_aa: CASSGQGAGGYTF
j_call: TRBJ1-2; v_call: TRBV11-2; clone_size: .; d_call: .; cdr3_nt: TGTGCCAGCAGCTTCGCCCCGCTACGACTACTCTATGGCTACACCTTC; cdr3_aa: CASSFAPLRLLYGYTF
j_call: TRBJ1-2; v_call: TRBV19; clone_size: .; d_call: TRBD1; cdr3_nt: TGTGCCAGTAGCTCAGGGGGCCGCGGCTACACCTTC; cdr3_aa: CASSSGGRGYTF
j_call: TRBJ1-6; v_call: TRBV4-1; clone_size: .; d_call: .; cdr3_nt: TGCGCCAGCAGCGACACGAGGGGGGGCTTAGGCTCACCCCTCCACTTT; cdr3_aa: CASSDTRGGLGSPLHF
j_call: TRBJ1-1; v_call: TRBV7-6; clone_size: .; d_call: TRBD1; cdr3_nt: TGTGCCAGCAGTCCACCACCCAGGGGGCGATTAGACACTGAAGCTTTCTTT; cdr3_aa: CASSPPPRGRLDTEAFF
j_call: TRBJ1-2; v_call: TRBV9; clone_size: once; d_call: TRBD1; cdr3_nt: TGTGCCAGCAGCGCCCCGACAGGGCCCAACTATGGCTACACCTTC; cdr3_aa: CASSAPTGPNYGYTF
j_call: TRBJ2-7; v_call: TRBV5-1; clone_size: .; d_call: .; cdr3_nt: TGCGCCAGCAGCTTGGTAACAGGGTCTACAAACGAGCAGTACTTC; cdr3_aa: CASSLVTGSTNEQYF
j_call: TRBJ1-1; v_call: TRBV19; clone_size: .; d_call: .; cdr3_nt: TGTGCCAGTAAAGCCTTCTCTGAAGCTTTCTTT; cdr3_aa: CASKAFSEAFF
j_call: TRBJ1-2; v_call: TRBV18; clone_size: .; d_call: TRBD1; cdr3_nt: TGTGCCAGCTCAAAAACCACGACAGGGACTAACTATGGCTACACCTTC; cdr3_aa: CASSKTTTGTNYGYTF
j_call: TRBJ2-5; v_call: TRBV28; clone_size: .; d_call: TRBD2; cdr3_nt: TGTGCCAGCAGTACTAGCGGGAGTCCCGTAGAGACCCAGTACTTC; cdr3_aa: CASSTSGSPVETQYF
j_call: TRBJ2-1; v_call: TRBV10-2; clone_size: .; d_call: .; cdr3_nt: TGCGCCAGCGCCGCCCCCTTAGCTTACAATGAGCAGTTCTTC; cdr3_aa: CASAAPLAYNEQFF
j_call: TRBJ2-7; v_call: TRBV6-5; clone_size: .; d_call: .; cdr3_nt: TGTGCCAGCAGGCCAGCGGCTTCCTACGAGCAGTACTTC; cdr3_aa: CASRPAASYEQYF
j_call: TRBJ2-7; v_call: TRBV28; clone_size: .; d_call: .; cdr3_nt: TGTGCCAGCAGTAGGGGGCGGGGTGGATATTACGAGCAGTACTTC; cdr3_aa: CASSRGRGGYYEQYF